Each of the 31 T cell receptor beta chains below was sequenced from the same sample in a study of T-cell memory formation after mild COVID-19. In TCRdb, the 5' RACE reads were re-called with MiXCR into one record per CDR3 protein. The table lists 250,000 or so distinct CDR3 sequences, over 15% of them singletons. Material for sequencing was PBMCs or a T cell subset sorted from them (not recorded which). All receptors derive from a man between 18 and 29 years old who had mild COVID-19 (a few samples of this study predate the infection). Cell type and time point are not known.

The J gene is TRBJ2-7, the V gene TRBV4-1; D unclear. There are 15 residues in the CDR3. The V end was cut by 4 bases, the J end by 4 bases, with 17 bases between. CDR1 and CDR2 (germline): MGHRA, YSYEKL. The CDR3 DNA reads TGCGCCAGCAGCCTTTTCAAGGACGGCCTTTACGAGCAGTACTTC. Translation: CASSLFKDGLYEQYF.

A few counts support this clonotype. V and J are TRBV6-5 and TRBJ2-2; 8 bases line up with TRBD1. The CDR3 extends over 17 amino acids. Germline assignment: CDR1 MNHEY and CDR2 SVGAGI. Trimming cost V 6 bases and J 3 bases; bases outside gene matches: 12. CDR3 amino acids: CASSFQGQGGYTGELFF. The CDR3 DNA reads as TGTGCCAGCAGCTTCCAAGGACAGGGCGGCTACACCGGGGAGCTGTTTTTT.

CDR3 in amino acids: CASSMIWPVGDETQYF. The DNA of the CDR3 is TGTGCCAGCAGCATGATCTGGCCGGTTGGGGACGAGACCCAGTACTTC. The chain has TRBV21-1 and TRBJ2-5; the table assigns TRBD1, which was not confirmed against the DNA. TRBV21-1 is tagged as a pseudogene. CDR3 length equals 16 residues.

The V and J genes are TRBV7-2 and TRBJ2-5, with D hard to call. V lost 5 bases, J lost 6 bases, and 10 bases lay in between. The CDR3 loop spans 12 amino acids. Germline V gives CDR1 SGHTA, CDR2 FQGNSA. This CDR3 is CASSPGLKTQYF. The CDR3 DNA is TGTGCCAGCAGCCCAGGATTGAAGACCCAGTACTTC.

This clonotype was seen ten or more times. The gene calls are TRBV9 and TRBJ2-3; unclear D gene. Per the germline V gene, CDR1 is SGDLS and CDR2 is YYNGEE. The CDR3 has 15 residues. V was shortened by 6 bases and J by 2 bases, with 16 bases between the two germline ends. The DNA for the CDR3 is TGTGCCAGCAATCTCGGAGTGCCCCCCACAGATACGCAGTATTTT. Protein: CASNLGVPPTDTQYF.

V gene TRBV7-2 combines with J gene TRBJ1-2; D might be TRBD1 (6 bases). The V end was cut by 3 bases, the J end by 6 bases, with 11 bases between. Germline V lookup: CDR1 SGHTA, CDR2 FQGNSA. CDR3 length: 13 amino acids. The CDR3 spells CASSFGGPDGYTF. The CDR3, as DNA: TGTGCCAGCAGCTTTGGGGGGCCCGATGGCTACACCTTC.

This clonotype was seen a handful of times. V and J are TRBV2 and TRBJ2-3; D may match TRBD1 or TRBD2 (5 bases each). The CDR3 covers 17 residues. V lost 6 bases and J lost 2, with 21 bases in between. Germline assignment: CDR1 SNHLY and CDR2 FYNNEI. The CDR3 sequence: CASRIRGVHHSTDTQYF. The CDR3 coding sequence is TGTGCCAGCAGGATTCGAGGGGTCCACCATTCCACAGATACGCAGTATTTT.

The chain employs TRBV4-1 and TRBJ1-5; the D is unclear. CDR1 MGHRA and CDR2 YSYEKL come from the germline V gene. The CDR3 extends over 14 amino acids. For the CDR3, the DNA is TGCGGCAGTTCAATGGTGTATAGCAATCAGCCCCAGCATTTT. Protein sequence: CGSSMVYSNQPQHF.

The CDR3 region has the DNA TGTGCCAGTAGGTTGGAGGGGATTACCTACAATGAGCAGTTCTTC. Its protein product is CASRLEGITYNEQFF. The chain employs TRBV19 and TRBJ2-1; D is perhaps TRBD2 (6 bases). The V gene lost 6 bases and the J gene lost 2 bases, with 14 bases spanning the gap. The germline CDR1 and CDR2 sequences are LNHDA and SQIVND (reference sequence). The length of the CDR3 is 15 residues. Combining the CDR3 with reference TRBV19 and TRBJ2-1 gives the whole variable domain DGGITQSPKYLFRKEGQNVTLSCEQNLNHDAMYWYRQDPGQGLRLIYYSQIVNDFQKGDIAEGYSVSREKKESFPLTVTSAQKNPTAFYLCASRLEGITYNEQFFGPGTRLTVL.

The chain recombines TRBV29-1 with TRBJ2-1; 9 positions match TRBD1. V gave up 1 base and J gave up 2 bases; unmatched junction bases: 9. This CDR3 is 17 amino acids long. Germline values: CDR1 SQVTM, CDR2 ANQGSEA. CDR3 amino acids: CSVEGGTGRIPYNEQFF. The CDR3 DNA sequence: TGCAGCGTTGAAGGAGGGACAGGGAGGATTCCCTACAATGAGCAGTTCTTC.

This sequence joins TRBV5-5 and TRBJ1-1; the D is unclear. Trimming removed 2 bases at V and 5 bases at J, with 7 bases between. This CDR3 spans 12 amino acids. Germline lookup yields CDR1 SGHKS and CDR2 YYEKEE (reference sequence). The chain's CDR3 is CASSFSETEAFF. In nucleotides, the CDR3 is TGTGCCAGCAGCTTCTCTGAGACTGAAGCTTTCTTT.

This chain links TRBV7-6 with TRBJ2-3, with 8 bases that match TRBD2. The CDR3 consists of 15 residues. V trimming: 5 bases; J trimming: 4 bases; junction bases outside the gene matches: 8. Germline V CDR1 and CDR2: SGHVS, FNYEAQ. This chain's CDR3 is CASSRTSSQPDTQYF. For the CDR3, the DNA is TGTGCCAGCAGCCGGACTAGCAGTCAACCAGATACGCAGTATTTT.

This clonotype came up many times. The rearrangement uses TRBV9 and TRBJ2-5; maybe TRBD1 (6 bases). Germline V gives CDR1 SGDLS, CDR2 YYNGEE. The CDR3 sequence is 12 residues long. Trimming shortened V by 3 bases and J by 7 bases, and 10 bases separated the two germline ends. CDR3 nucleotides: TGTGCCAGCAGCGACGTAGGGGGGACCCAGTACTTC. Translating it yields CASSDVGGTQYF.

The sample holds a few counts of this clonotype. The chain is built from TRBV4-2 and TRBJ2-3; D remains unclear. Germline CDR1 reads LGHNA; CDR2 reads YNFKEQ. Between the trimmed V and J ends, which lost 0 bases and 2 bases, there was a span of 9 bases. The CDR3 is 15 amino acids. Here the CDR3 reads CASSQDLRPTDTQYF. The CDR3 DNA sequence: TGTGCCAGCAGCCAAGATCTGAGACCCACAGATACGCAGTATTTT.

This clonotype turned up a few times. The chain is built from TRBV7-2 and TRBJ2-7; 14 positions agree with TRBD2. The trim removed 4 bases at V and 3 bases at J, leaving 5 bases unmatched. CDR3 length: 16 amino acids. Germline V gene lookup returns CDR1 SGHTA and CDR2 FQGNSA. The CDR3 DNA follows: TGTGCCAGCAGCTCCAGGACTAGCGGGGGGCGCTACGAGCAGTACTTC. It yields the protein CASSSRTSGGRYEQYF.

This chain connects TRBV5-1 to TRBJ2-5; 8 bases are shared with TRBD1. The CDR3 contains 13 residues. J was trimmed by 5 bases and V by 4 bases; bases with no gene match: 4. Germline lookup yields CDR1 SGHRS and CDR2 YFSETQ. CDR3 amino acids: CASSTGQGETQYF. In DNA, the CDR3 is TGCGCCAGCAGCACTGGACAGGGTGAGACCCAGTACTTC.

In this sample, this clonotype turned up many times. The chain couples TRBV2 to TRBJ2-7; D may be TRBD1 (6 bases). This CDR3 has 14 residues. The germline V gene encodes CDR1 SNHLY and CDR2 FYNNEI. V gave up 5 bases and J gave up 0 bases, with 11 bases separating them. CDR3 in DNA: TGTGCCAGCAGTCCAAGGACAGTCTCCTACGAGCAGTACTTC. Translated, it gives CASSPRTVSYEQYF.

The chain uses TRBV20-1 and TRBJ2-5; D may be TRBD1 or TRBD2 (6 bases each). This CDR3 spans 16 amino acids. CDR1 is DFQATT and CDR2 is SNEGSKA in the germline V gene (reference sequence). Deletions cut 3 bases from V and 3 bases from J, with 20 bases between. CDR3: CSASGSGHGGEETQYF. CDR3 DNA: TGCAGTGCTAGTGGTTCTGGACACGGGGGCGAAGAGACCCAGTACTTC.

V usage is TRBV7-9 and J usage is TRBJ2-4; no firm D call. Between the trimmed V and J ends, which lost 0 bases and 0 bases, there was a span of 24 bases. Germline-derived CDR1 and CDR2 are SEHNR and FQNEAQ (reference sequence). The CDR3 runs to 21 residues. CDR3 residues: CASSLAQVVGADLLAKNIQYF. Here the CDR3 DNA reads TGTGCCAGCAGCTTAGCGCAGGTCGTGGGTGCCGACTTACTAGCCAAAAACATTCAGTACTTC.

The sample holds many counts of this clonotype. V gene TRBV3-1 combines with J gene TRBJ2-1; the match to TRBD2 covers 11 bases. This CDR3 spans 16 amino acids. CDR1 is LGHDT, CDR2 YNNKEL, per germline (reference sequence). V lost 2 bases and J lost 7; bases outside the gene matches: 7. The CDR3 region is CASSQLAGGRRNEQFF. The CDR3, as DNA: TGTGCCAGCAGCCAATTAGCGGGGGGGCGTAGGAATGAGCAGTTCTTC.

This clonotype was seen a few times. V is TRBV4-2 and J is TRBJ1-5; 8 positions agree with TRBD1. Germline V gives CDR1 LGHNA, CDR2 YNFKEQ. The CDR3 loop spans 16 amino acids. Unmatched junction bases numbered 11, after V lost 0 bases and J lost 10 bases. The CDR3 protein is CASSQEGTGQSYPQHF. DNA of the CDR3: TGTGCCAGCAGCCAAGAGGGGACAGGCCAATCATACCCCCAGCATTTT.

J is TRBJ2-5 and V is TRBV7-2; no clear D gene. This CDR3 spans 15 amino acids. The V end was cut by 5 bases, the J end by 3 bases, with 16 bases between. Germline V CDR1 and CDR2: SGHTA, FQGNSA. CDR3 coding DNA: TGTGCCAGCAGCCCCTTAAAGGGCCTGGAAGAGACCCAGTACTTC. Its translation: CASSPLKGLEETQYF.

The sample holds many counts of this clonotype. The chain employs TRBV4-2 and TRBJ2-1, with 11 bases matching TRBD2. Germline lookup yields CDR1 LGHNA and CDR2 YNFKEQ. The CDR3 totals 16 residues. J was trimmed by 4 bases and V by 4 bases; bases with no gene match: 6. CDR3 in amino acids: CASSLETSGEYNEQFF. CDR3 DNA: TGTGCCAGCAGCCTTGAGACTAGCGGGGAATACAATGAGCAGTTCTTC.

The CDR3 is CASRMGRADTQYF. In nucleotides, the CDR3 is TGTGCCAGCAGGATGGGGCGCGCAGATACGCAGTATTTT. The chain has TRBV6-5 and TRBJ2-3, with D tentatively TRBD1 (5 bases). Trimming stripped 6 bases from V and 4 bases from J, with 11 bases between. Germline assignment: CDR1 MNHEY and CDR2 SVGAGI. This CDR3 contains 13 residues.

The DNA for the CDR3 is TGTGCCAGCAGCCCGCAGGTCAACAATGAGCAGTTCTTC. It translates to CASSPQVNNEQFF. The V call is TRBV7-9, the J call TRBJ2-1, with D hard to call. This CDR3 has 13 residues. CDR1 and CDR2 (germline): SEHNR, FQNEAQ (reference sequence). V lost 5 bases to trimming and J lost 5 bases, with 10 bases between them.

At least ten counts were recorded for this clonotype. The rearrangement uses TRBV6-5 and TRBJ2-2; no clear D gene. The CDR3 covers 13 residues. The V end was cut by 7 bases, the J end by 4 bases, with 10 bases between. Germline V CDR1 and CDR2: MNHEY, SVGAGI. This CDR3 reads CASTGGRTGELFF. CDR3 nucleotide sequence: TGTGCCAGCACTGGTGGACGCACCGGGGAGCTGTTTTTT.

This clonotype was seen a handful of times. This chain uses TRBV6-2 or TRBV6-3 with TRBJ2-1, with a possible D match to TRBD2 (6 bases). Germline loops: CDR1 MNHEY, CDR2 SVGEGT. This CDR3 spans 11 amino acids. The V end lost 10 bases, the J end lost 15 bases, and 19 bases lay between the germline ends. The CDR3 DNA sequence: TGTGCCACCTCGGGACTGACGAGACGGTTCTTC. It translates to CATSGLTRRFF.

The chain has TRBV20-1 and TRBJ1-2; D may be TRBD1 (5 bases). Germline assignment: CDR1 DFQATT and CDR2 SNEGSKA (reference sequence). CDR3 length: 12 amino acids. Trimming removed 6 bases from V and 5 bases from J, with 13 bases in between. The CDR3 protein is CSALEGYYGYTF. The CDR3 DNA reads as TGCAGTGCGCTGGAGGGGTATTATGGCTACACCTTC.

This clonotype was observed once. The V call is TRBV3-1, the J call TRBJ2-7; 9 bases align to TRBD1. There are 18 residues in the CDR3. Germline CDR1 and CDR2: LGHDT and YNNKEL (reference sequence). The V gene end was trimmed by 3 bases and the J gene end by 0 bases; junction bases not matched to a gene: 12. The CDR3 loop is CASSQAGTGYRSSYEQYF. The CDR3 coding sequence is TGTGCCAGCAGCCAGGCAGGGACAGGGTACCGAAGCTCCTACGAGCAGTACTTC.

This CDR3 is CASSSQSGNTQYF. The CDR3 DNA sequence: TGTGCCAGCAGCTCTCAGTCCGGGAATACGCAGTATTTT. J is TRBJ2-3 and V is TRBV7-3; TRBD2 might be the D (5 bases). The ends were cut back, 4 bases at V and 7 bases at J, with 12 bases in the middle. The CDR3 spans 13 residues. Germline loops: CDR1 SGHTA, CDR2 FQGTGA.

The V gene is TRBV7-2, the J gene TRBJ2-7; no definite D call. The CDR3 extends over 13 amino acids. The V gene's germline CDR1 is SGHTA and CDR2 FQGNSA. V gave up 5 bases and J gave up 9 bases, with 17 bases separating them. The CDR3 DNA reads TGTGCCAGCAGCCCACGGGCGTTTTTCGGGCAGTACTTC. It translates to CASSPRAFFGQYF. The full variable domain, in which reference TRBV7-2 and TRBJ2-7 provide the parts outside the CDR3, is GAGVSQSPSNKVTEKGKDVELRCDPISGHTALYWYRQSLGQGLEFLIYFQGNSAPDKSGLPSDRFSAERTGGSVSTLTIQRTQQEDSAVYLCASSPRAFFGQYFGPGTRLTVT.